This T cell receptor (beta chain) was sequenced for a study of beta chain features in type 1 diabetes (dated by TCRdb to 2017 to 2018). Some background on the complete study: Patients and healthy donors did not differ in mean age, gender distribution, total cell number or subset yield. Across all samples, 90 million to 130 million sorted cells were examined, and cell number per subset correlated strongly with RNA yield. In the study, TCRB repertoires of sorted circulating CD4+ T cell subsets from recently diagnosed type 1 diabetes patients were compared with those of matched healthy donors. Regulatory and stem cell-like memory subsets were obtained from only 8 patients and about eight healthy donors, while naive and central memory subsets were obtained from all 30 or so donors.

What the work shows at the level of the full study, not this receptor alone: Shorter templates might have been favored by PCR, but patient and control samples were amplified and corrected together, so both groups would have been affected equally by any skew. Because cDNA was sequenced instead of genomic DNA, highly expressing activated cells could be over-represented, though the groups showed no difference in activation or CD3 levels. At VDJ recombination sites, patients with type 1 diabetes made fewer insertions and deleted more nucleotides, a pattern implying thymic rearrangement abnormalities. Because small numbers of individuals were included in the HLA sub-analyses, any influence of HLA type on TCRB rearrangement was left unresolved. Type 1 diabetes patients showed a moderate but significant shortening of TCRB CDR3 length in all four CD4+ subsets. The naive, central memory and regulatory TCRB repertoires appeared to resemble one another more closely among patients than among healthy donors.

Each donor gave one peripheral blood draw, around 0.12 L on average, collected into heparinised tubes. A BD FACSAria II and a panel including CD45RO, CCR7, CD25, CD127, CD95 and CD27 were used to sort naive, central memory, regulatory and stem cell-like memory CD4+ T cells. Purity was above 95% for every sorted population. PBMCs were separated immediately by Lymphoprep density gradient centrifugation and were stained directly, without being cultured. So that batch effects would be minimized, each experiment stained and sorted samples in pairs, pairing one healthy donor with one patient. The entire isolated RNA was reverse transcribed using the High Capacity cDNA Reverse Transcription Kit, and thus expressed TCRB transcripts were sequenced. Naive, central memory and regulatory T cell samples underwent deep immunoSEQ sequencing, averaging roughly 3.4 million total reads per sample. Sorted cells were lysed in RLT buffer and RNA was extracted with DNase-treated RNeasy Micro or Mini kits, depending on cell number. Each cell subset was processed on its own to prevent cross-contamination, while patient and healthy donor samples were processed together. The immunoSEQ multiplex PCR was used to amplify TCRB sequences from cDNA, yielding 87-bp fragments that span the CDR3 region. Sequencing of the amplicons was done on the Illumina HiSeq platform. The published analysis was carried out like this. PCR bias was computationally corrected using synthetic template baselines, reads within Hamming distance 2 were collapsed, and singletons that could not be merged were discarded. Reads were aligned against IMGT to assign V, D and J genes, CDR3 length and insertions or deletions at six rearrangement sites. Within each subset, clonotype counts were normalized to sorted cell number, and only after that were true diversity and Gini coefficients computed with the tcR R package. Repertoire sharing was quantified using the overlap coefficient calculated on TCRB nucleotide sequences. TCRdb took over this immuneACCESS table, retaining in-frame rearrangements with V and J assigned. Such tables are incomplete; in checked studies, under half of the missing clones stem from an unresolved V gene, and the remainder is unexplained. V and J calls and clone size are those listed in that table; D and trimming were worked out from the DNA. This sample holds around 120,000 clones; roughly 17% were observed only once. Around 2.7% of the sample belongs to the ten largest clones.

Turning to this clone: Its antigen has not been determined. There are no base qualities to consult, and no much larger clone falls within one base.

Ends trimmed: V by 6 bases, J by 6 bases; bases unmatched to a gene: 6. Taken from cysteine to phenylalanine, the CDR3 has 14 residues. The DNA shown is the 42-base CDR3, in frame from base 1. Via the germline V gene (reference sequence), CDR1 is MNHEY and CDR2 SMNVEV. The source is a man aged 18 to 29 with type 1 diabetes. The sample consisted of central memory CD4+ T cells from blood. This chain is built from TRBV27 and TRBJ2-3, with 10 junctional bases fitting TRBD1. The DNA is TGTGCCAGCAGCCTAGGACAGGGGGGCGATACGCAGTATTTT. It translates as CASSLGQGGDTQYF.